The next 25 T cell receptor beta chains were all read from a single sample in a study of cytomegalovirus exposure and HLA in healthy donors. The PCR contained 60 Vbeta and 13 Jbeta primers. The protocol was immunoSEQ multiplex PCR, while the TCRdb copy is restricted to in-frame clones and leaves out a portion. The data show roughly 60,000 clones, roughly four fifths seen once. Sequencing was performed on PBMCs. The receptors stem from a man aged 25-45 years in good health and CMV-seronegative.

The V and J genes are TRBV9 and TRBJ2-5; possibly TRBD1 for D (6 bases). This CDR3 is 14 amino acids long. Deletions cut 2 bases from V and 5 bases from J, with 13 bases between. Germline V gene lookup returns CDR1 SGDLS and CDR2 YYNGEE. CDR3 coding DNA: TGTGCCAGCAGCGTCTCGACAGGCGCTGAGACCCAGTACTTC. Protein: CASSVSTGAETQYF.

This rearrangement joins TRBV27 to TRBJ1-1, with D perhaps TRBD1 (5 bases). CDR3 size: 13 residues. The germline V gene encodes CDR1 MNHEY and CDR2 SMNVEV (reference sequence). Trimming took off 6 bases at V and 0 bases at J, with 8 bases between the two ends. The CDR3 is CASRTVMNTEAFF. DNA for the CDR3: TGTGCCAGCAGGACAGTAATGAACACTGAAGCTTTCTTT.

The chain combines TRBV28 with TRBJ1-1; 9 nucleotides match TRBD1. There are 14 residues in the CDR3. The germline CDR1 and CDR2 sequences are MDHEN and SYDVKM. With V trimmed by 4 bases and J by 1 base, 1 base remained unmatched. The CDR3 reads CASSSGQGNTEAFF. DNA of the CDR3: TGTGCCAGCAGTTCGGGACAGGGGAACACTGAAGCTTTCTTT.

This clone is a singleton in its sample. This rearrangement joins TRBV9 to TRBJ1-1; possibly TRBD1 for D (5 bases). The CDR3 runs to 17 residues. Trimming pared 0 bases from V and 3 bases from J, leaving 18 bases between. CDR1 and CDR2 (germline): SGDLS, YYNGEE. The CDR3 nucleotides read TGTGCCAGCAGCGTAGCTGCGGGGCCTCCTAGGGACACTGAAGCTTTCTTT. Its protein is CASSVAAGPPRDTEAFF.

The rearrangement uses TRBV5-1 and TRBJ2-1; 16 bases match TRBD2. From germline, CDR1 is SGHRS and CDR2 YFSETQ. The CDR3 is 19 amino acids. V trimming: 4 bases; J trimming: 0 bases; junction bases outside the gene matches: 7. The CDR3 nucleotides are TGCGCCAGCAGCCCGGGACTAGCGGGAGGGCCGAGCTCCTACAATGAGCAGTTCTTC. Its protein is CASSPGLAGGPSSYNEQFF.

The V call is TRBV7-2, the J call TRBJ2-1; 7 bases agree with TRBD1. This CDR3 is built from 15 residues. CDR1 and CDR2 (germline): SGHTA, FQGNSA. V lost 1 base and J lost 8; bases outside the gene matches: 8. In DNA, the CDR3 is TGTGCCAGCAGCTTAGAGGGGGCAGGGCTTGATGAGCAGTTCTTC. Its translation is CASSLEGAGLDEQFF.

This chain uses TRBV30 with TRBJ2-7; 7 nucleotides line up with TRBD1. This CDR3 comprises 12 residues. With 0 bases clipped from V and 11 bases from J, the junction kept 7 bases outside the gene matches. Germline values: CDR1 GTSNPN, CDR2 SVGIG (reference sequence). Here the CDR3 DNA reads TGTGCCTGGAGTGTACGGACAGGCTTTGAGTACTTC. Protein sequence: CAWSVRTGFEYF.

This rearrangement joins TRBV18 to TRBJ1-1; perhaps TRBD1 as D (5 bases). With 4 bases removed from V and 2 bases from J, the gap between germline ends came to 14 bases. Germline CDR1 KGHSH, CDR2 LQKENI. The CDR3 consists of 15 residues. The CDR3: CASSLMGLENTEAFF. The CDR3 coding sequence is TGTGCCAGCTCACTTATGGGGCTAGAAAACACTGAAGCTTTCTTT.

This rearrangement joins TRBV5-6 to TRBJ2-1; no clear D. Per the germline V gene, CDR1 is SGHDT and CDR2 is YYEEEE. The CDR3 has 11 amino acids. The V end was cut by 2 bases, the J end by 8 bases, with 5 bases between. The CDR3 DNA is TGTGCCAGCAGCTTTTCGGATGAGCAGTTCTTC. It codes for CASSFSDEQFF. Supplemented by reference TRBV5-6 and TRBJ2-1, the full variable domain reads DAGVTQSPTHLIKTRGQQVTLRCSPKSGHDTVSWYQQALGQGPQFIFQYYEEEERQRGNFPDRFSGHQFPNYSSELNVNALLLGDSALYLCASSFSDEQFFGPGTRLTVL.

This chain joins TRBV4-3 and TRBJ1-4; TRBD1 is a possible D gene (5 bases). The CDR3 has 15 residues. V was pared by 4 bases and J by 8 bases, with 17 bases between. Germline CDR1 reads LGHNA; CDR2 reads YSLEER. The CDR3 spells CASSPGAGWEEKLFF. CDR3 in DNA: TGCGCCAGCAGCCCCGGGGCGGGGTGGGAGGAAAAACTGTTTTTT.

The V and J genes are TRBV25-1 and TRBJ2-1, with TRBD2 as a possible D gene (7 bases). Germline CDR1 is MGHDK and CDR2 is SYGVNS. There are 15 residues in the CDR3. V dropped 7 bases and J dropped 8 bases, with 21 bases sitting between them. The CDR3 region is CASTKGRGGGDEQFF. The CDR3 DNA sequence: TGTGCCAGCACCAAAGGGCGGGGAGGGGGGGATGAGCAGTTCTTC. The full variable domain, with the rest looked up from reference TRBV25-1 and TRBJ2-1, is EADIYQTPRYLVIGTGKKITLECSQTMGHDKMYWYQQDPGMELHLIHYSYGVNSTEKGDLSSESTVSRIRTEHFPLTLESARPSHTSQYLCASTKGRGGGDEQFFGPGTRLTVL.

This chain uses TRBV15 with TRBJ2-2, with 9 bases that match TRBD1. The germline CDR1 and CDR2 sequences are LNHNV and YYDKDF (reference sequence). With 3 bases clipped from V and 5 bases from J, the junction kept 4 bases outside the gene matches. CDR3 length: 15 residues. The CDR3 bases are TGTGCCACCAGCAGTCCGGGACAGGGAACCGGGGAGCTGTTTTTT. Protein: CATSSPGQGTGELFF. Complete variable domain (other parts from reference TRBV15 and TRBJ2-2): DAMVIQNPRYQVTQFGKPVTLSCSQTLNHNVMYWYQQKSSQAPKLLFHYYDKDFNNEADTPDNFQSRRPNTSFCFLDIRSPGLGDTAMYLCATSSPGQGTGELFFGEGSRLTVL.

This chain connects TRBV11-2 to TRBJ2-7; D gene unclear. The germline CDR1 and CDR2 sequences are SGHAT and FQNNGV. The V gene lost 1 base and the J gene lost 5 bases, with 12 bases spanning the gap. This CDR3 is built from 14 residues. CDR3 loop: CASSLASDPHEQYF. CDR3 nucleotides: TGTGCCAGCAGCTTAGCCTCAGATCCTCACGAGCAGTACTTC.

This chain connects TRBV5-6 to TRBJ1-2; tentative D call: TRBD1 (6 bases). Looked up from germline, CDR1 is SGHDT and CDR2 is YYEEEE. Trimming removed 0 bases at V and 1 base at J, with 19 bases between. This CDR3 spans 18 amino acids. The CDR3 spells CASSLVTGDLGDNYGYTF. Written as DNA, the CDR3 is TGTGCCAGCAGCTTGGTGACAGGCGACCTGGGGGATAACTATGGCTACACCTTC. Using reference TRBV5-6 and TRBJ1-2 for the parts outside the CDR3, the full variable domain is DAGVTQSPTHLIKTRGQQVTLRCSPKSGHDTVSWYQQALGQGPQFIFQYYEEEERQRGNFPDRFSGHQFPNYSSELNVNALLLGDSALYLCASSLVTGDLGDNYGYTFGSGTRLTVV.

This clone showed up just a few times. CDR3 sequence: CASSYSFQVNSPLHF. The CDR3, as DNA: TGTGCCAGCAGTTACTCGTTTCAGGTTAATTCACCCCTCCACTTT. The gene calls are TRBV6-5 and TRBJ1-6; no reliable D call. Trimming cost V 0 bases and J 6 bases, with 9 bases left between them. Germline CDR1 reads MNHEY; CDR2 reads SVGAGI. This CDR3 has 15 amino acids.

The chain links TRBV19 to TRBJ2-1; D not resolved. CDR3 size: 17 residues. Trimming took off 4 bases at V and 0 bases at J, with 16 bases between the two ends. Per the germline V gene, CDR1 is LNHDA and CDR2 is SQIVND (reference sequence). CDR3 sequence: CASSTRRSESSYNEQFF. CDR3 DNA sequence: TGTGCCAGTAGTACCCGGCGGAGCGAGAGCTCCTACAATGAGCAGTTCTTC.

This chain joins TRBV5-4 and TRBJ2-5, with 7 positions matching TRBD1. The V and J ends lost 4 bases and 3 bases, in that order; junction bases with no gene match: 6. The CDR3 is 14 residues long. CDR1 is SGHNT, CDR2 YYREEE, per germline (reference sequence). CDR3 sequence: CASSAGQGEETQYF. DNA for the CDR3: TGTGCCAGCAGCGCCGGTCAGGGGGAAGAGACCCAGTACTTC.

V gene TRBV6-5 combines with J gene TRBJ2-7, with a possible D match to TRBD1 (6 bases). This CDR3 has 13 amino acids. Germline V lookup: CDR1 MNHEY, CDR2 SVGAGI. V lost 8 bases to trimming and J lost 3 bases, with 14 bases between them. Written as DNA, the CDR3 is TGTGCCAGCCGCGAGGACAGTTTCTACGAGCAGTACTTC. It yields the protein CASREDSFYEQYF.

The chain joins TRBV2 to TRBJ2-7; 11 positions match TRBD1. V lost 6 bases to trimming and J lost 3 bases; unmatched junction nucleotides: 10. The germline gives CDR1 SNHLY, CDR2 FYNNEI. CDR3 size: 16 residues. CDR3: CASREDRGLVYYEQYF. DNA for the CDR3: TGTGCCAGCAGGGAGGACAGGGGGCTGGTGTACTACGAGCAGTACTTC.

This chain uses TRBV19 with TRBJ1-2, with D perhaps TRBD1 (6 bases). The CDR3 covers 14 residues. Trimming pared 9 bases from V and 2 bases from J, leaving 16 bases between. Germline V gene lookup returns CDR1 LNHDA and CDR2 SQIVND (reference sequence). CDR3 in amino acids: CASKSAQGNYGYTF. CDR3 sequence (DNA): TGTGCCAGCAAATCGGCCCAGGGGAACTATGGCTACACCTTC.

The chain combines TRBV13 with TRBJ2-7, with D perhaps TRBD2 (5 bases). The CDR3 contains 13 residues. Germline V gene data show CDR1 as PRHDT and CDR2 as FYEKMQ (reference sequence). Trimming took 4 bases from V and 3 from J, leaving 10 bases between them. Written as DNA, the CDR3 is TGTGCCAGCAGCTCCGAGGGCGACTACGAGCAGTACTTC. Amino acids: CASSSEGDYEQYF. Filled out from reference TRBV13 and TRBJ2-7, the complete variable domain reads AAGVIQSPRHLIKEKRETATLKCYPIPRHDTVYWYQQGPGQDPQFLISFYEKMQSDKGSIPDRFSAQQFSDYHSELNMSSLELGDSALYFCASSSEGDYEQYFGPGTRLTVT.

This clone was seen a handful of times. The rearrangement joins TRBV10-3 to TRBJ1-5; perhaps TRBD1 as D (5 bases). The V end was cut by 0 bases, the J end by 4 bases, with 7 bases between. CDR3 length equals 14 residues. Germline-derived CDR1 and CDR2 are ENHRY and SYGVKD. In nucleotides, the CDR3 is TGTGCCATCAGTGAGTCGGGGGGGAATCAGCCCCAGCATTTT. Protein product: CAISESGGNQPQHF.

The CDR3, as DNA: TGTGCCAGCACCCCCCGGGGGGCAGTCAATGAGCAGTTCTTC. Translation gives CASTPRGAVNEQFF. The chain employs TRBV6-6 and TRBJ2-1, with a tentative D call TRBD2 (7 bases). This CDR3 contains 14 residues. From germline, CDR1 is MNHNY and CDR2 SVGAGI (reference sequence). Trimming removed 7 bases at V and 6 bases at J, with 16 bases between.

The gene calls are TRBV6-1 and TRBJ2-7, with D possibly being TRBD1 (6 bases). The V end was cut by 4 bases, the J end by 1 base, with 11 bases between. The CDR3 is 14 residues long. Germline V lookup: CDR1 MNHNS, CDR2 SASEGT. The CDR3 here is CASSARTESYEQYF. The CDR3 DNA is TGTGCCAGCAGTGCCCGGACAGAGTCCTACGAGCAGTACTTC.

The rearrangement uses TRBV7-9 and TRBJ1-1; D remains unclear. Looked up from germline, CDR1 is SEHNR and CDR2 is FQNEAQ (reference sequence). The V gene lost 7 bases and the J gene lost 2 bases, with 11 bases spanning the gap. This CDR3 has 13 residues. The CDR3 loop reads CASTQNTNTEAFF. The CDR3, as DNA: TGTGCCAGCACACAGAATACTAACACTGAAGCTTTCTTT.